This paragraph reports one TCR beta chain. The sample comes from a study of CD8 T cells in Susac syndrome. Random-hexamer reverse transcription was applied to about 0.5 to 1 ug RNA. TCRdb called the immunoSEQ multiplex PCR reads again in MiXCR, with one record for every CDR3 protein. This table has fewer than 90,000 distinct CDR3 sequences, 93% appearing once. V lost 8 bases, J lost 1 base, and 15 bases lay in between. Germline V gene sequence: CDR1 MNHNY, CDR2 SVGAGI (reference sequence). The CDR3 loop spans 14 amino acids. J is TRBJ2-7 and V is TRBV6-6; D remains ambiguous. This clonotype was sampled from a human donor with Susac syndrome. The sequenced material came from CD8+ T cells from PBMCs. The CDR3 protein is CASSSTLWSYEQYF. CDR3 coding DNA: TGTGCCAGCTCCTCTACTCTTTGGTCCTACGAGCAGTACTTC.